This TCR beta chain derives from a study of T-cell reconstitution after alpha-beta-depleted transplantation in children (dated by TCRdb to the mid-2010s). Context from the whole study: Using TCR repertoire profiling, the study followed T-cell immune reconstitution in a quantitative way in children after TCRalphabeta/CD19-depleted allogeneic hematopoietic cell transplantation.

General study outcomes and caveats: The frequencies of hyperexpanded clones fell over the following months, and after one year, T-cell counts and TCRbeta diversity were mostly attributed to newly produced T cells. About two months after transplant, the apparently early recovery of alphabetaT-cell counts reportedly depended on just several hundred clones that had expanded rapidly and came from non-depleted graft cells. In some patients, high TCRbeta diversity at day 60 was attributed to recipient T cells and intrathymic progenitors that had survived conditioning.

Taken with the paper, the label for treatment or condition translates to: allogeneic hematopoietic cell transplantation with graft depleted of TCRalphabeta T cells and CD19 B cells. TCRalphabeta/CD19-depleted allogeneic hematopoietic cell grafts were given to the transplant recipients, all of whom were children. Notes on this clonotype: Its antigen target is currently unknown. No much larger clonotype is one base removed from it; base qualities were not supplied.

Libraries were built with PCR. The instrument was an Illumina HiSeq 2500. TCR libraries were prepared with molecular barcoding, using unique molecular identifiers to normalize TCRbeta repertoire quantification. The public sequencing data were trimmed at Q25 with fastp and processed into clonotypes with MiXCR by TCRdb, which kept only in-frame beta chains. Duplicate CDR3 protein sequences are folded into a single record with the most common DNA and genes. The sample table shows about 980,000 distinct CDR3 sequences, and roughly 29% are seen once. Jointly, the top ten make up over 25% of the sample. This sample comprised PBMCs, mostly from graft donor cells, obtained 360 days after TCRalphabeta/CD19-depleted stem cell transplant. This clonotype originated in a boy less than two years old who had a stem cell transplant for SCID, so the T cells may come from the graft donor.

At the DNA level, the sequence is TGTGCCACCAGCAGAGATCTCGGGTCAAAAGAGACCCAGTACTTC. The resulting protein is CATSRDLGSKETQYF. The chain uses TRBV15 and TRBJ2-5; too little of a D gene remains to name it. CDR1 and CDR2 are drawn from the germline V gene (reference sequence): LNHNV, YYDKDF. Its CDR3 holds 15 amino acids, cysteine through phenylalanine. Only the CDR3 region is kept as DNA, spanning 45 bases read in frame from base 1. The V end loses 0 bases and the J end loses 3 bases, and a stretch of 11 bases separates them.